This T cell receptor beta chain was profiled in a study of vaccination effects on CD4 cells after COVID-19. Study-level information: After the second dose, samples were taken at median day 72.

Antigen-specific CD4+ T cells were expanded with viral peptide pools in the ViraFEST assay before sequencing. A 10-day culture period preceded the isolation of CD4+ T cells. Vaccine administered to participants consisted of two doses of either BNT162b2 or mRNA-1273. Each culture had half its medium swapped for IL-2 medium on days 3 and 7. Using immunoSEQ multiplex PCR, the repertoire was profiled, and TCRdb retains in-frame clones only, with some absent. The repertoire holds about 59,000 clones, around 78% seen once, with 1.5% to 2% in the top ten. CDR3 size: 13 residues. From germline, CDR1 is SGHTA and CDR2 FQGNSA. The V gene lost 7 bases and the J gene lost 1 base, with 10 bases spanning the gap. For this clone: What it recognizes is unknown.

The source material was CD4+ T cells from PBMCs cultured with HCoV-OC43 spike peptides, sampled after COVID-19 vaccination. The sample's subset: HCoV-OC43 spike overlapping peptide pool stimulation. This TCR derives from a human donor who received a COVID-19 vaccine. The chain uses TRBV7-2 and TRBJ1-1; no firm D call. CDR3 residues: CASNPYGNTEAFF. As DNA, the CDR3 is TGTGCCAGCAACCCTTACGGGAACACTGAAGCTTTCTTT. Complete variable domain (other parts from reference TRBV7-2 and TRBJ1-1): GAGVSQSPSNKVTEKGKDVELRCDPISGHTALYWYRQSLGQGLEFLIYFQGNSAPDKSGLPSDRFSAERTGGSVSTLTIQRTQQEDSAVYLCASNPYGNTEAFFGQGTRLTVV.